This T cell receptor (beta chain) was sequenced for a study of T cells in Graves' hyperthyroidism and ophthalmopathy. Study background: Upon initial diagnosis and before any treatment, peripheral blood was collected.

The CDR3 loop spans 15 amino acids. Trimming took 5 bases from V and 4 from J, leaving 15 bases between them. CDR1 is SGHNT and CDR2 is YENEEA in the germline V gene. RNA transcripts provided the source from which TCR beta CDR3 regions were amplified. The TCR CDR3 was amplified in a first-round RT-PCR using the HTBI primer set. One entry per CDR3 protein results from TCRdb running MiXCR on the multiplex PCR reads. The table has approximately 25,000 distinct CDR3 sequences, around 40% seen once; the top ten hold 9% to 12%. This clonotype was counted many times. Its antigen is as yet unknown. Study results and caveats: Researchers found most expanded thyroid clonotypes above 0.001 in blood as well. The model identified upcoming ophthalmopathy a median 6.5 months ahead of onset.

This clonotype originated in a woman aged 30 to 39 with Graves' hyperthyroidism. This chain joins TRBV11-3 and TRBJ2-1, with TRBD1 as a possible D gene (5 bases). The sample consisted of blood. The CDR3 is CASSLMGPAYNEQFF. The CDR3 DNA sequence: TGTGCCAGCAGCCTCATGGGGCCAGCATACAATGAGCAGTTCTTC.